The subject of this entry is one TCR beta chain. Sequencing was performed with immunoSEQ multiplex PCR; in TCRdb, only in-frame clones are kept and a portion is missing. The data hold tens of thousands of clones, with about 74% observed a single time. The sort gate was single viable CD3+CD4+CD8-CD45RO+ cells for memory CD4+ T cells. The CDR3 covers 16 residues. V trimming: 6 bases; J trimming: 4 bases; junction bases outside the gene matches: 9. Germline V gene lookup returns CDR1 LNHDA and CDR2 SQIVND (reference sequence). This sample is drawn from a study of memory CD4+ T cells and cytomegalovirus serostatus.

This TCR was recovered from an adult in good health and CMV-seronegative. The chain carries TRBV19 and TRBJ1-3; 10 bases match TRBD1. Sequencing was carried out using memory CD4+ T cells from blood. The CDR3 coding sequence is TGTGCCAGTAGGAACCGGGACAGGGGAGCAGGAAACACCATATATTTT. This translates into CASRNRDRGAGNTIYF. Based on the CDR3 plus reference TRBV19 and TRBJ1-3, the full variable domain is DGGITQSPKYLFRKEGQNVTLSCEQNLNHDAMYWYRQDPGQGLRLIYYSQIVNDFQKGDIAEGYSVSREKKESFPLTVTSAQKNPTAFYLCASRNRDRGAGNTIYFGEGSWLTVV.